This T cell receptor (beta chain) appears in the sequencing data of a study of blood T cell repertoires in COVID-19. Study in general: The cDNA or gDNA used as material had been derived from T cells, B-cell-depleted T cells, or PBMCs.

The repertoire was sequenced with immunoSEQ multiplex PCR; TCRdb's copy has only in-frame clones and lacks some. The sample lists nearly 95,000 clones, around 67% occurring once. The source material was peripheral blood. The receptor was derived from a man aged 70-80 years with COVID-19, enrolled during active disease.

CDR3: CASSQRQGSYEQYF. The CDR3 DNA reads as TGTGCCAGCAGCCAGCGGCAGGGGTCCTACGAGCAGTACTTC. The V call is TRBV7-2, the J call TRBJ2-7; a weak D match, TRBD1 (6 bases). From germline, CDR1 is SGHTA and CDR2 FQGNSA. The CDR3 sequence is 14 residues long. V lost 5 bases, J lost 1 base, and 12 bases lay in between. Using reference TRBV7-2 and TRBJ2-7 for the parts outside the CDR3, the full variable domain is GAGVSQSPSNKVTEKGKDVELRCDPISGHTALYWYRQSLGQGLEFLIYFQGNSAPDKSGLPSDRFSAERTGGSVSTLTIQRTQQEDSAVYLCASSQRQGSYEQYFGPGTRLTVT.